The sequence of this T cell receptor beta chain was determined in a study of T-cell reconstitution after alpha-beta-depleted transplantation in children. Unique molecular identifiers featured in how the TCRbeta library was prepared. TCRdb re-called the PCR reads through MiXCR, storing one row per CDR3 protein. Of nearly 550,000 distinct CDR3 sequences in the sample, approximately 16% were seen once. The sample consisted of PBMCs from the stem cell graft donor, taken from the stem cell graft. The source of this sequence is a human donor who donated a stem cell graft to a child with acute lymphoblastic leukemia.

The CDR3: CSVVEGVVTGELFF. In DNA form, the CDR3 reads TGCAGCGTTGTAGAGGGGGTAGTCACCGGGGAGCTGTTTTTT. V gene TRBV29-1 combines with J gene TRBJ2-2, with D possibly being TRBD1 (6 bases). Trimming shortened V by 4 bases and J by 4 bases, and 13 bases separated the two germline ends. Germline CDR1 and CDR2: SQVTM and ANQGSEA. The length of the CDR3 is 14 residues.